One sample yielded the 21 T cell receptor beta chains listed below, sequenced in a study of blood T cells in healthy people across ages (dated by TCRdb to the mid-2010s). Preparation of the library involved 5' RACE. Reads for this sample came from an Illumina HiSeq 2500. The second PCR ran for roughly 7 to 11 cycles and used a J-beta primer mix along with a sample-barcoded 5' primer. Using fastp at Q25 and MiXCR, TCRdb reprocessed the public reads and kept productive beta chains. Here each entry gathers all rows of one CDR3 protein and keeps the most common genes and DNA. In all, the sample holds roughly 1,500,000 distinct CDR3 sequences, and roughly 45% of those were seen once. The biggest ten clones account for approximately 7.9% of the sample. Sample: blood. The origin of the receptors is a woman younger than 35 in good health.

In DNA, the CDR3 is TGTGCAACCAATATGTGGGGAACTGGCGAAAAACTGTTTTTT. This gives the protein CATNMWGTGEKLFF. V gene TRBV6-1 combines with J gene TRBJ1-4; no firm D call. This CDR3 region has 14 residues. The germline V gene encodes CDR1 MNHNS and CDR2 SASEGT.

V gene TRBV4-1 combines with J gene TRBJ2-5; 9 nucleotides match TRBD2. The CDR3 runs to 16 residues. The V segment lost 4 bases and the J segment 1 base; nucleotides outside the gene matches: 7. Germline CDR1 is MGHRA and CDR2 is YSYEKL. The CDR3 spells CASSPGSTSGQETQYF. CDR3 nucleotides: TGCGCCAGCAGCCCCGGATCGACTAGCGGCCAAGAGACCCAGTACTTC.

A few counts support this clonotype. The J gene is TRBJ2-7, the V gene TRBV18; either TRBD1 or TRBD2 may supply D (5 bases each). CDR3 size: 14 residues. V was cut by 0 bases and J by 3 bases, with 9 bases left in between. Per the germline V gene, CDR1 is KGHSH and CDR2 is LQKENI. The chain's CDR3 is CASSPPGDYYEQYF. For the CDR3, the DNA is TGTGCCAGCTCACCACCGGGGGATTACTACGAGCAGTACTTC.

The chain joins TRBV6-1 to TRBJ2-1; TRBD1 aligns across 10 bases. Trimming removed 6 bases from V and 8 bases from J; junction bases left unmatched: 13. The CDR3 is 16 residues long. Germline values: CDR1 MNHNS, CDR2 SASEGT. The CDR3 sequence: CASRDTGTGVTDEQFF. The DNA of the CDR3 is TGTGCCAGCAGAGACACCGGGACAGGGGTTACGGATGAGCAGTTCTTC.

V and J are TRBV28 and TRBJ2-3; either TRBD1 or TRBD2 may fit D (7 bases each). V was clipped by 4 bases and J by 2 bases, with 16 bases between them. Germline V gene sequence: CDR1 MDHEN, CDR2 SYDVKM. CDR3 length equals 16 residues. CDR3 sequence reads: CASSSPGGQFTDTQYF. The CDR3 DNA sequence: TGTGCCAGCAGTTCCCCGGGGGGACAGTTCACAGATACGCAGTATTTT.

This clonotype appeared a few times. The CDR3 nucleotides read TGTGCCATCAGTGAAGGTTCGACCGAACCTAACGAGCAGTACTTC. It encodes CAISEGSTEPNEQYF. The chain recombines TRBV10-3 with TRBJ2-7, with D unclear. CDR3 length: 15 amino acids. The germline V gene has CDR1 ENHRY and CDR2 SYGVKD. Trimming cost V 3 bases and J 5 bases, with 17 bases left between them.

About this clonotype itself: An end of the junction does not agree with germline; a read error may underlie this. The J gene is TRBJ2-1, the V gene TRBV7-7; TRBD1 aligns across 8 bases. The CDR3 totals 15 residues. Looked up from germline, CDR1 is SSHAT and CDR2 is FNYEAQ (reference sequence). The CDR3 DNA reads as TGTGCTAGCACCCCAGGACCGGGACAGGACAATGAGCAGTTCTTC. Its translation is CASTPGPGQDNEQFF.

At least ten counts were recorded for this clonotype. This CDR3 is CSAASGRAPYEQYF. The DNA for the CDR3 is TGCAGTGCTGCTAGCGGGAGGGCCCCCTACGAGCAGTACTTC. The chain employs TRBV20-1 and TRBJ2-7; 12 nucleotides match TRBD2. The CDR3 consists of 14 residues. The V segment lost 5 bases and the J segment 2 bases; nucleotides outside the gene matches: 4. The germline V gene has CDR1 DFQATT and CDR2 SNEGSKA (reference sequence).

Remarks on this clonotype: The junction does not match germline at one end; this may be a read error. The chain recombines TRBV7-2 with TRBJ2-1; 8 nucleotides agree with TRBD2. Germline-derived CDR1 and CDR2 are SGHTA and FQGNSA. This CDR3 spans 17 amino acids. The CDR3 nucleotides read TGTGCCAACAGCTTAGTAGCAGCGGGAGTGGCCTACAATGAGCAGTTCTTC. This encodes CANSLVAAGVAYNEQFF.

This clonotype was detected only a few times. V usage is TRBV20-1 and J usage is TRBJ1-1; D not resolved. Trimming cost V 6 bases and J 4 bases, with 15 bases left between them. The germline CDR1 and CDR2 sequences are DFQATT and SNEGSKA (reference sequence). This CDR3 has 13 residues. Written as DNA, the CDR3 is TGCAGTGCCAGGACCACGTGGAGCACTGAAGCTTTCTTT. It translates to CSARTTWSTEAFF.

The chain has TRBV18 and TRBJ2-6; tentatively, D is TRBD2 (6 bases). From germline, CDR1 is KGHSH and CDR2 LQKENI. With 4 bases removed from V and 0 bases from J, the gap between germline ends came to 16 bases. The CDR3 has 18 residues. The CDR3 nucleotides read TGTGCCAGCTCACAACTAGCCCAACTGAGCTCTGGGGCCAACGTCCTGACTTTC. It translates to CASSQLAQLSSGANVLTF.

This clonotype was counted only a few times. This rearrangement joins TRBV20-1 to TRBJ2-5; D gene unclear. The DNA end lines up better with TRBJ2-7; the J call may be wrong. Germline CDR1 DFQATT, CDR2 SNEGSKA (reference sequence). The CDR3 loop spans 13 amino acids. The CDR3 spells CSARGTNSYEQYF. CDR3 sequence (DNA): TGCAGTGCTAGAGGGACCAACTCCTACGAGCAGTACTTC.

This clonotype has more than one count but fewer than ten. This rearrangement joins TRBV9 to TRBJ1-3; weak D call: TRBD1 (6 bases). Trimming left V 0 bases short and J 2 bases short, with 9 bases between. CDR1 and CDR2 (germline): SGDLS, YYNGEE. This CDR3 spans 15 amino acids. CDR3 bases: TGTGCCAGCAGCGTAGGGACAGCTACTGGAAACACCATATATTTT. Translating gives CASSVGTATGNTIYF.

This clonotype was detected only a few times. The chain carries TRBV20-1 and TRBJ2-1; perhaps TRBD2 as D (5 bases). The CDR3 contains 15 residues. The germline V and J ends were trimmed by 0 bases and 2 bases, with 11 bases remaining between them. Germline V gene sequence: CDR1 DFQATT, CDR2 SNEGSKA (reference sequence). CDR3 DNA: TGCAGTGCTAGAGATGAACGGGAAGCCTACAATGAGCAGTTCTTC. Translating it yields CSARDEREAYNEQFF.

A few counts support this clonotype. V gene TRBV29-1 combines with J gene TRBJ2-7; unclear D gene. The CDR3 consists of 13 residues. Germline loops: CDR1 SQVTM, CDR2 ANQGSEA. Here the CDR3 reads CTLWSLLPPEQYF. In DNA, the CDR3 is TGCACCCTCTGGTCCCTCCTGCCCCCCGAGCAGTACTTC.

This chain joins TRBV7-3 and TRBJ1-1; D not resolved. The V gene's germline CDR1 is SGHTA and CDR2 FQGTGA. V was cut by 2 bases and J by 0 bases, with 16 bases left in between. The CDR3 totals 17 residues. The chain's CDR3 is CASSLGVVDPMNTEAFF. CDR3 in DNA: TGTGCCAGCAGCTTAGGAGTAGTCGACCCCATGAACACTGAAGCTTTCTTT.

The chain employs TRBV7-3 and TRBJ1-2, with D possibly TRBD1 on 6 matching bases. The V and J ends lost 1 base and 4 bases respectively, with 13 bases between them. Germline V gene lookup returns CDR1 SGHTA and CDR2 FQGTGA. The length of the CDR3 is 15 residues. CDR3 bases: TGTGCCAGCAGCTTAATGGGGGGGGGCGGCTATGGCTACACCTTC. Translated, it gives CASSLMGGGGYGYTF. The complete variable domain, with remaining parts taken from reference TRBV7-3 and TRBJ1-2, reads GAGVSQTPSNKVTEKGKYVELRCDPISGHTALYWYRQSLGQGPEFLIYFQGTGAADDSGLPNDRFFAVRPEGSVSTLKIQRTERGDSAVYLCASSLMGGGGYGYTFGSGTRLTVV.

The V call is TRBV6-5, the J call TRBJ1-6; D unresolved. The V gene lost 1 base and the J gene lost 10 bases, with 20 bases spanning the gap. Germline V gene data show CDR1 as MNHEY and CDR2 as SVGAGI. The CDR3 spans 17 residues. CDR3 in DNA: TGTGCCAGCAGTTACTACCAAGGGCGACACTTCCGATCACCCCTCCACTTT. Translation gives CASSYYQGRHFRSPLHF.

This clonotype appeared once. The chain combines TRBV7-2 with TRBJ2-6; 7 nucleotides align to TRBD1. Germline V CDR1 and CDR2: SGHTA, FQGNSA. Trimming at V came to 5 bases and at J to 0 bases, leaving 4 bases not matched to a gene. This CDR3 contains 16 residues. The CDR3 reads CASSARQGSGANVLTF. The DNA for the CDR3 is TGTGCCAGCAGCGCTAGACAGGGCTCTGGGGCCAACGTCCTGACTTTC. Variable domain in full (rest from reference TRBV7-2 and TRBJ2-6): GAGVSQSPSNKVTEKGKDVELRCDPISGHTALYWYRQSLGQGLEFLIYFQGNSAPDKSGLPSDRFSAERTGGSVSTLTIQRTQQEDSAVYLCASSARQGSGANVLTFGAGSRLTVL.

In its sample, this clonotype was seen a few times. The chain uses TRBV6-5 and TRBJ2-1, with 10 bases that match TRBD2. This CDR3 comprises 15 residues. V gave up 5 bases and J gave up 7 bases; unmatched junction bases: 8. Germline CDR1 MNHEY, CDR2 SVGAGI. The CDR3 sequence: CASSRAGGPGNEQFF. For the CDR3, the DNA is TGTGCCAGCAGTCGAGCGGGAGGGCCGGGAAATGAGCAGTTCTTC.

This clonotype was seen at least ten times. The chain recombines TRBV7-2 with TRBJ1-2; no reliable D call. Between the trimmed V and J ends, which lost 6 bases and 6 bases, there was a span of 11 bases. Germline V gene lookup returns CDR1 SGHTA and CDR2 FQGNSA. This CDR3 is 12 amino acids long. The CDR3 coding sequence is TGTGCCAGCAGGGTCGTAGGCAATGGCTACACCTTC. Translating gives CASRVVGNGYTF.